Below are 24 T cell receptor beta chains sequenced from a single sample in a study of OX40 agonist ivuxolimab in advanced cancers. Clones were read by immunoSEQ multiplex PCR, and TCRdb kept only the in-frame ones, dropping some. The sample lists about 62,000 clones, around 90% occurring once. The specimen was CD4+ or CD8+ T cells sorted from blood, collected in a trial of the OX40 agonist ivuxolimab. The receptors shown here come from an adult with an advanced solid tumor such as melanoma, head and neck, liver or kidney cancer.

This chain connects TRBV27 to TRBJ2-1, with 8 bases fitting TRBD1. The CDR3 runs to 13 residues. Germline-derived CDR1 and CDR2 are MNHEY and SMNVEV (reference sequence). J lost 14 bases, V lost 5 bases, and 11 bases had no gene match. CDR3 in DNA: TGTGCCAGCAGTCTCCGCCGACAGGGGTGGGAGTTCTTC. It translates to CASSLRRQGWEFF.

This chain uses TRBV6-5 with TRBJ1-1, with no clear D. Trimming shortened V by 6 bases and J by 5 bases, and 16 bases separated the two germline ends. The CDR3 consists of 14 residues. The germline V gene has CDR1 MNHEY and CDR2 SVGAGI. The CDR3 DNA reads TGTGCCAGCAGGAGAGGGTCAGAGAGGACTGAAGCTTTCTTT. Residues: CASRRGSERTEAFF.

This chain uses TRBV6-1 with TRBJ1-1; perhaps TRBD1 as D (5 bases). V lost 8 bases, J lost 4 bases, and 14 bases lay in between. Germline lookup yields CDR1 MNHNS and CDR2 SASEGT. This CDR3 has 13 residues. The CDR3 bases are TGTGCCAGCCGGGAGGGGTTTGGCACTGAAGCTTTCTTT. Translation: CASREGFGTEAFF.

The chain uses TRBV28 and TRBJ1-5, with 7 bases lining up with TRBD1. The CDR3 spans 15 residues. The V segment lost 6 bases and the J segment 2 bases; nucleotides outside the gene matches: 7. Looked up from germline, CDR1 is MDHEN and CDR2 is SYDVKM. In nucleotides, the CDR3 is TGTGCCAGCAGGGCCGGGACAGTAGGCAATCAGCCCCAGCATTTT. Its protein is CASRAGTVGNQPQHF.

The chain has TRBV29-1 and TRBJ1-1; D is unclear. In germline, CDR1 is SQVTM, CDR2 ANQGSEA. The CDR3 is 13 residues long. Between the trimmed V and J ends, which lost 4 bases and 0 bases, there was a span of 9 bases. CDR3 coding DNA: TGCAGCGTTGCGGGGAGAATGAACACTGAAGCTTTCTTT. Amino acids: CSVAGRMNTEAFF.

This clone has more than one count but fewer than ten. The rearrangement uses TRBV7-9 and TRBJ1-2, with 7 bases that match TRBD1. V shed 9 bases and J 6 bases; nucleotides not matched to a gene: 10. This CDR3 comprises 13 residues. Germline V gene lookup returns CDR1 SEHNR and CDR2 FQNEAQ (reference sequence). CDR3 region: CASSGTARNGYTF. The CDR3 DNA follows: TGTGCCAGTTCGGGGACAGCACGGAATGGCTACACCTTC.

The chain links TRBV19 to TRBJ1-5, with 8 bases identical to TRBD1. The V gene end was trimmed by 8 bases and the J gene end by 4 bases; junction bases not matched to a gene: 13. CDR3 length: 16 amino acids. The germline V gene encodes CDR1 LNHDA and CDR2 SQIVND (reference sequence). This CDR3 is CASPPPGGSINQPQHF. For the CDR3, the DNA is TGTGCCAGTCCCCCGCCAGGGGGCTCGATAAATCAGCCCCAGCATTTT.

This clone is a singleton in its sample. The CDR3 reads CASSYSGSNTGELFF. In DNA, the CDR3 is TGTGCCAGCAGTTACTCGGGCAGTAACACCGGGGAGCTGTTTTTT. This sequence joins TRBV6-5 and TRBJ2-2, with D hard to call. The CDR3 is 15 amino acids. Germline V gives CDR1 MNHEY, CDR2 SVGAGI. The ends were cut back, 0 bases at V and 2 bases at J, with 7 bases in the middle.

The J gene is TRBJ1-4, the V gene TRBV30; D ambiguous. V lost 3 bases, J lost 10 bases, and 12 bases lay in between. This CDR3 region has 12 residues. CDR1 is GTSNPN, CDR2 SVGIG, per germline (reference sequence). The CDR3 DNA reads TGTGCCTGGAGCCCCAGGACCGGAAAACTGTTTTTT. The encoded protein is CAWSPRTGKLFF.

This chain connects TRBV7-2 to TRBJ2-7; the D is unclear. The CDR3 has 14 residues. The V gene lost 1 base and the J gene lost 2 bases, with 9 bases spanning the gap. In germline, CDR1 is SGHTA, CDR2 FQGNSA. The chain's CDR3 is CASSLDLRTYEQYF. As DNA, the CDR3 is TGTGCCAGCAGCTTAGACCTAAGAACCTACGAGCAGTACTTC.

This chain connects TRBV25-1 to TRBJ1-2; no clear D. Trimming pared 3 bases from V and 2 bases from J, leaving 7 bases between. The CDR3 has 13 residues. Germline-derived CDR1 and CDR2 are MGHDK and SYGVNS. The CDR3 DNA reads TGTGCCAGCAGTGAGTGGGCAAACTATGGCTACACCTTC. As protein: CASSEWANYGYTF.

Comments on this clone: A junction end diverges from the germline sequence, so it may reflect a read error. This sequence joins TRBV2 and TRBJ2-1; TRBD2 matches at 7 bases. Germline CDR1 reads SNHLY; CDR2 reads FYNNEI. The CDR3 runs to 14 residues. CDR3 sequence (DNA): TGTACCAGCACCCGAAGCGGGACCTACAATGAGCAGTTCTTC. As protein: CTSTRSGTYNEQFF.

The genes are TRBV18 and TRBJ2-5; maybe TRBD1 (6 bases). Trimming cost V 3 bases and J 5 bases, with 13 bases left between them. Germline V gene lookup returns CDR1 KGHSH and CDR2 LQKENI. This CDR3 has 14 amino acids. CDR3 DNA: TGTGCCAGCTCACCCCAGGGGTCCGGTGAGACCCAGTACTTC. Translation gives CASSPQGSGETQYF.

This clone was counted once. The V gene is TRBV7-9, the J gene TRBJ2-1; 7 bases map to TRBD1. The CDR3 contains 18 residues. V shed 8 bases and J 3 bases; nucleotides not matched to a gene: 19. Germline values: CDR1 SEHNR, CDR2 FQNEAQ (reference sequence). The CDR3 protein is CASLPGQLGKFLYNEQFF. The CDR3 region has the DNA TGTGCCAGCCTCCCGGGACAGTTAGGGAAATTTCTCTACAATGAGCAGTTCTTC.

This clone was seen only once. J is TRBJ2-6 and V is TRBV10-3; no clear D gene. Germline CDR1 is ENHRY and CDR2 is SYGVKD. The CDR3 totals 15 residues. V lost 2 bases to trimming and J lost 4 bases, with 9 bases between them. CDR3 DNA sequence: TGTGCCATCAGTGAGGCTTCTCTGGGGGCCAACGTCCTGACTTTC. As protein: CAISEASLGANVLTF.

This chain joins TRBV29-1 and TRBJ2-2; D could derive from TRBD1 or TRBD2 (6 bases each). V lost 7 bases to trimming and J lost 2 bases, with 14 bases between them. The CDR3 covers 14 residues. Per germline, CDR1 SQVTM and CDR2 ANQGSEA. The chain's CDR3 is CSALGGSNTGELFF. The DNA for the CDR3 is TGCAGCGCCTTAGGGGGGAGTAACACCGGGGAGCTGTTTTTT.

This clone turned up a few times. This sequence joins TRBV18 and TRBJ1-5; D may be TRBD1 (5 bases). The CDR3 is made up of 13 amino acids. Trimming shortened V by 4 bases and J by 5 bases, and 9 bases separated the two germline ends. CDR1 and CDR2 from the germline V gene are KGHSH and LQKENI. CDR3 loop: CASSQSRDQPQHF. CDR3 DNA sequence: TGTGCCAGCTCACAGTCCAGGGATCAGCCCCAGCATTTT.

The chain links TRBV27 to TRBJ1-2; 7 positions match TRBD1. This CDR3 region has 14 residues. J lost 2 bases, V lost 6 bases, and 6 bases had no gene match. Germline V gene sequence: CDR1 MNHEY, CDR2 SMNVEV (reference sequence). The CDR3 spells CASSKGANNYGYTF. The CDR3 coding sequence is TGTGCCAGCAGCAAGGGGGCAAACAACTATGGCTACACCTTC.

This clone was found once. The chain combines TRBV6-6 with TRBJ2-7; D is undetermined. The CDR3 consists of 13 residues. The germline gives CDR1 MNHNY, CDR2 SVGAGI (reference sequence). Trimming took 7 bases from V and 0 from J, leaving 10 bases between them. The CDR3 here is CASKEVSSYEQYF. The CDR3 nucleotides read TGTGCCAGCAAAGAGGTTAGCTCCTACGAGCAGTACTTC.

The V call is TRBV9, the J call TRBJ2-3; TRBD2 matches 7 bases. The ends lost 4 bases at V and 4 bases at J; junction bases unmatched: 6. The germline V gene has CDR1 SGDLS and CDR2 YYNGEE. CDR3 length equals 14 residues. This chain's CDR3 is CASSWSGISDTQYF. CDR3 nucleotide sequence: TGTGCCAGCAGCTGGAGCGGGATCTCAGATACGCAGTATTTT. Looking up the rest from reference TRBV9 and TRBJ2-3 gives the full variable domain: DSGVTQTPKHLITATGQRVTLRCSPRSGDLSVYWYQQSLDQGLQFLIQYYNGEERAKGNILERFSAQQFPDLHSELNLSSLELGDSALYFCASSWSGISDTQYFGPGTRLTVL.

The chain recombines TRBV25-1 with TRBJ2-7; 7 bases fit TRBD2. Germline V gives CDR1 MGHDK, CDR2 SYGVNS. The V gene end was trimmed by 7 bases and the J gene end by 3 bases; junction bases not matched to a gene: 6. CDR3 length: 13 residues. In DNA, the CDR3 is TGTGCCAGCAAAGAGACTAGCCGCTACGAGCAGTACTTC. This sequence encodes CASKETSRYEQYF.

Written as DNA, the CDR3 is TGCGCCAGCAGCGCGGTTTCCGGGACTGTCAACGAGCAGTACTTC. Amino acids: CASSAVSGTVNEQYF. The V call is TRBV10-2, the J call TRBJ2-7; possibly TRBD2 for D (6 bases). Trimming took off 6 bases at V and 5 bases at J, with 20 bases between the two ends. The germline V gene has CDR1 WSHSY and CDR2 SAAADI. The CDR3 runs to 15 residues.

V and J are TRBV29-1 and TRBJ1-6, with TRBD1 matching over 8 bases. Germline trimming cut 4 bases from V and 7 bases from J; bases unmatched to any gene: 3. Germline V gene data show CDR1 as SQVTM and CDR2 as ANQGSEA. The CDR3 has 13 amino acids. The DNA of the CDR3 is TGCAGCGTTGCGGGACAGGAGAATTCACCCCTCCACTTT. It encodes CSVAGQENSPLHF.

V gene TRBV19 combines with J gene TRBJ2-6, with 7 bases fitting TRBD1. This CDR3 spans 16 amino acids. Trimming cost V 5 bases and J 0 bases; bases outside gene matches: 4. The germline gives CDR1 LNHDA, CDR2 SQIVND (reference sequence). CDR3: CASSGGQFSGANVLTF. The CDR3 region has the DNA TGTGCCAGTAGTGGGGGACAGTTCTCTGGGGCCAACGTCCTGACTTTC.